The table lists the clone carrying this T cell receptor (beta chain) with a few counts. Its antigen is unidentified. TCRbeta libraries were built with three rounds of nested PCR, modified from ARM-PCR. TCRdb analysed the multiplex PCR reads with MiXCR anew, one entry per CDR3 protein. Here the sample spans roughly 220,000 distinct CDR3 sequences, roughly 70% being singletons. This sample stems from a study of tumor and adjacent non-tumor tissue in lung cancer. Points from the study as a whole: Tumor repertoires had a smaller top 100 clone share than normal lung.

Trimming removed 0 bases from V and 4 bases from J; junction bases left unmatched: 11. The CDR3 loop spans 19 amino acids. Germline V gives CDR1 DFQATT, CDR2 SNEGSKA (reference sequence). No cell sorting was done before RNA was extracted from the tissue. J is TRBJ2-4 and V is TRBV20-1; 14 bases match TRBD2. The TCR was taken from a man aged 55 to 69 with non-small cell lung cancer. Material: lung tumor tissue. The DNA for the CDR3 is TGCAGTGCTAGAGATAAGATGGGACTAGCGGGGGCCGGAAAAAACATTCAGTACTTC. Its translation is CSARDKMGLAGAGKNIQYF.